The subject of this entry is one T cell receptor beta chain. Its antigen remains unknown. The V gene's germline CDR1 is SGHVS and CDR2 FNYEAQ. This CDR3 contains 16 residues. TCR beta cDNA was made by 5'RACE template switching with UMIs. TCRdb re-analyzed the 5' RACE reads; it lists each CDR3 protein once, without DNA. The sample holds 140,000 or so distinct CDR3 sequences. The source of the sample is a study of T cells expressing NK-cell markers. In the study overall: Of eight sequenced donors, seven were HCMV-seropositive and one HCMV-seronegative.

Points from the study as a whole: Dominant NKG2C+ clonotypes were found to form roughly 1.0-7.0% of CD8+ T cells in over 5 donors. HCMV specificity of the expanded NKG2C+ T cell clones was not established.

This receptor was identified in a man aged 18 to 30 in good health. The specimen was blood T cells: a sorted CD56 or NKG2C T cell subset, CD4+ or CD8+ T cells, or bulk PBMC T cells (not recorded which). The chain couples TRBV7-6 to TRBJ2-1. CDR3 loop: CASSLSGDGPYNEQFF.